This entry concerns a single T cell receptor beta chain. Its antigen remains unknown. Sequencing used immunoSEQ multiplex PCR; TCRdb keeps in-frame clones, though not all of them. The table includes about 7,500 clones, roughly four fifths detected once. All donors were smokers or heavy second-hand smokers. This record belongs to a study of T cells and copy number aberrations in small-cell lung cancer. Findings and caveats of the study: Due to few samples, these findings require validation. Adjacent lung showed higher T-cell richness and clonality than tumors; density difference nonsignificant.

The ends were cut back, 0 bases at V and 6 bases at J, with 15 bases in the middle. Germline assignment: CDR1 LGHNA and CDR2 YNFKEQ. There are 16 residues in the CDR3. This rearrangement joins TRBV4-2 to TRBJ1-5; unclear D gene. Sequencing was carried out using normal tissue next to the tumor. This sequence was found in a woman aged 50 to 60 with small cell lung cancer. The CDR3 DNA follows: TGTGCCAGCAGCCAAGATTATGGCCAGCCGGGTCAGCCCCAGCATTTT. Amino acids: CASSQDYGQPGQPQHF.